The 15 T cell receptor beta chains presented below share a single source sample, sequenced in a study of shared clonotypes between healthy human individuals. The data were produced by immunoSEQ multiplex PCR, yet TCRdb's version contains in-frame clones alone and is incomplete. The data contain hundreds of thousands of clones, roughly 91% of them singletons. Sequenced input: memory CD8+ T cells sorted from blood. Subset: CD45RO+ cells pooled with CCR7-negative TemRA cells. The receptors were sampled from a man aged 18 to 29 in good health.

V usage is TRBV6-5 and J usage is TRBJ1-1; D unresolved. The ends were cut back, 4 bases at V and 7 bases at J, with 4 bases in the middle. The V gene's germline CDR1 is MNHEY and CDR2 SVGAGI. There are 10 residues in the CDR3. CDR3 sequence: CASSSSEAFF. Written as DNA, the CDR3 is TGTGCCAGCAGTTCAAGTGAAGCTTTCTTT.

This clone was recorded once. The rearrangement links TRBV7-3 to TRBJ2-5; D is perhaps TRBD1 (6 bases). In germline, CDR1 is SGHTA, CDR2 FQGTGA. The CDR3 totals 14 residues. Trimming took 5 bases from V and 0 from J, leaving 10 bases between them. CDR3 nucleotides: TGTGCCAGCAGCGAGACAGGATACCAAGAGACCCAGTACTTC. As protein: CASSETGYQETQYF.

This chain joins TRBV18 and TRBJ2-7; D remains unclear. Trimming stripped 4 bases from V and 3 bases from J, with 16 bases between. The CDR3 spans 15 residues. The germline V gene encodes CDR1 KGHSH and CDR2 LQKENI. The CDR3 region is CASSLSAGPVYEQYF. The CDR3 nucleotides are TGTGCCAGCTCACTCTCCGCTGGACCGGTCTACGAGCAGTACTTC.

The chain links TRBV2 to TRBJ1-2; D not certain. The CDR3 spans 13 residues. V was cut by 1 base and J by 3 bases, with 6 bases left in between. The germline gives CDR1 SNHLY, CDR2 FYNNEI. DNA of the CDR3: TGTGCCAGCAGTGAAGGGCAGGACTATGGCTACACCTTC. Its protein is CASSEGQDYGYTF.

This clone has only one observation. CDR3 in amino acids: CASSSKPVGDYGYTF. The CDR3 DNA follows: TGCGCCAGCAGCTCCAAACCAGTGGGTGACTATGGCTACACCTTC. This rearrangement joins TRBV4-1 to TRBJ1-2; D call uncertain. This CDR3 comprises 15 residues. Trimming took 5 bases from V and 3 from J, leaving 16 bases between them. CDR1 MGHRA and CDR2 YSYEKL come from the germline V gene.

The V and J genes are TRBV5-1 and TRBJ1-2, with D possibly matching TRBD1 (5 bases). CDR3 length equals 17 residues. The V and J ends lost 0 bases and 6 bases respectively, with 21 bases between them. Per the germline V gene, CDR1 is SGHRS and CDR2 is YFSETQ. CDR3 residues: CASSLDGMPGKGNGYTF. The CDR3 DNA is TGCGCCAGCAGCTTGGATGGGATGCCGGGTAAGGGGAATGGCTACACCTTC.

This rearrangement joins TRBV7-9 to TRBJ2-5; D is possibly TRBD2 (6 bases). The length of the CDR3 is 13 residues. Germline-derived CDR1 and CDR2 are SEHNR and FQNEAQ (reference sequence). Trimming left V 9 bases short and J 4 bases short, with 15 bases between. CDR3 residues: CASQEGPRETQYF. The CDR3 nucleotides read TGTGCCAGTCAGGAGGGACCCCGAGAGACCCAGTACTTC.

The genes are TRBV9 and TRBJ2-1; unclear D gene. Germline V lookup: CDR1 SGDLS, CDR2 YYNGEE. The CDR3 is made up of 12 amino acids. Trimming took off 0 bases at V and 9 bases at J, with 7 bases between the two ends. The chain's CDR3 is CASSVDGSEQFF. The CDR3 nucleotides are TGTGCCAGCAGCGTAGATGGTTCTGAGCAGTTCTTC. The full variable domain, rest sourced from reference TRBV9 and TRBJ2-1, is DSGVTQTPKHLITATGQRVTLRCSPRSGDLSVYWYQQSLDQGLQFLIQYYNGEERAKGNILERFSAQQFPDLHSELNLSSLELGDSALYFCASSVDGSEQFFGPGTRLTVL.

In this sample, this clone turned up once. The rearrangement links TRBV7-8 to TRBJ2-3; either TRBD1 or TRBD2 may supply D (5 bases each). CDR3 length: 14 residues. The V and J ends lost 5 bases and 5 bases respectively, with 14 bases between them. Germline CDR1 SGHVS, CDR2 FQNEAQ. CDR3 loop: CASSPWQGVDTQYF. The CDR3 coding sequence is TGTGCCAGCAGCCCCTGGCAGGGAGTAGATACGCAGTATTTT.

This chain connects TRBV5-4 to TRBJ1-2; D might be TRBD1 (5 bases). Per the germline V gene, CDR1 is SGHNT and CDR2 is YYREEE (reference sequence). The CDR3 is 11 residues long. The V end lost 10 bases, the J end lost 4 bases, and 11 bases lay between the germline ends. This CDR3 reads CAWGMGYGYTF. CDR3 in DNA: TGTGCCTGGGGGATGGGCTATGGCTACACCTTC.

The CDR3 loop is CASRSGLAGGQNEQYF. The CDR3 DNA follows: TGTGCCAGCAGGTCAGGGCTAGCGGGAGGGCAGAACGAGCAGTACTTC. The rearrangement joins TRBV7-9 to TRBJ2-7; TRBD2 matches 12 bases. Losses at the gene ends were 6 bases for V and 5 bases for J; bases not matched to a gene: 11. Germline-derived CDR1 and CDR2 are SEHNR and FQNEAQ (reference sequence). This CDR3 is 16 amino acids long. The full variable domain, with the rest looked up from reference TRBV7-9 and TRBJ2-7, is DTGVSQNPRHKITKRGQNVTFRCDPISEHNRLYWYRQTLGQGPEFLTYFQNEAQLEKSRLLSDRFSAERPKGSFSTLEIQRTEQGDSAMYLCASRSGLAGGQNEQYFGPGTRLTVT.

V is TRBV5-1 and J is TRBJ2-5; 10 positions match TRBD1. V dropped 7 bases and J dropped 6; count of bases not matched to a gene: 9. The CDR3 has 14 residues. The germline V gene encodes CDR1 SGHRS and CDR2 YFSETQ. The CDR3 DNA sequence: TGCGCCAGCTTGGAGACAGGGGGCAGGAAGACCCAGTACTTC. This sequence encodes CASLETGGRKTQYF.

This clone was seen only once. V is TRBV5-1 and J is TRBJ1-2; 11 bases are shared with TRBD1. The V gene end was trimmed by 1 base and the J gene end by 7 bases; junction bases not matched to a gene: 9. Germline CDR1 reads SGHRS; CDR2 reads YFSETQ. The CDR3 has 16 residues. CDR3 region: CASSLSTGQGAAGYTF. The CDR3 DNA reads as TGCGCCAGCAGCTTGTCAACCGGACAGGGGGCGGCTGGCTACACCTTC.

On this clone: At the DNA level, this CDR3 is encoded by other sequences in the same sample as well. V is TRBV6-5 and J is TRBJ1-2; the D gene is possibly TRBD1 (5 bases). Germline CDR1 and CDR2: MNHEY and SVGAGI. Trimming pared 2 bases from V and 5 bases from J, leaving 15 bases between. CDR3 length: 15 amino acids. CDR3 sequence: CASSYGRGFRYGYTF. CDR3 coding DNA: TGTGCCAGCAGTTACGGGCGGGGGTTTAGGTATGGCTACACCTTC.

The genes are TRBV7-9 and TRBJ2-7; possible D gene TRBD1, 6 bases. The CDR3 contains 15 residues. The V gene's germline CDR1 is SEHNR and CDR2 FQNEAQ (reference sequence). Trimming left V 2 bases short and J 5 bases short, with 16 bases between. Here the CDR3 DNA reads TGTGCCAGCAGCTTACCACAGGGCCGGTTGGACGAGCAGTACTTC. The encoded protein is CASSLPQGRLDEQYF.